The entry below gives a single T cell receptor (beta chain) sequence along with its context. Antigen specificity is unknown. Time point of the sample: cycle 4 day 1 (C4D1), after more than five weeks of nivolumab. With no exception, relapse followed autologous stem cell transplantation in all patients, and brentuximab vedotin exposure varied. Negative magnetic selection isolated CD4+ T cells from thawed PBMCs. Responses achieved at best were complete response, partial response or progressive disease. The CDR3 spans 16 residues. J was trimmed by 0 bases and V by 5 bases; bases with no gene match: 5. The germline CDR1 and CDR2 sequences are SGHAT and FQNNGV. This entry is derived from a study of PD-1 blockade in classical Hodgkin lymphoma. Study results and limitations: Nivolumab initiated under 1 year post-ASCT led to patient exclusion. Diversity in CD4+ TCRs, unlike that measured in CD8+ TCRs, had risen significantly by C4D1.

The protocol was immunoSEQ multiplex PCR, while the TCRdb copy is restricted to in-frame clones and leaves out a portion. The table records around 27,000 clones, around 85% of them present only once. The receptor comes from a human donor with classical Hodgkin lymphoma. Sequenced material: CD4+ T cells from blood, taken before the fourth cycle of nivolumab. V usage is TRBV11-2 and J usage is TRBJ1-5; the match to TRBD1 covers 9 bases. The CDR3 nucleotides read TGTGCCAGCAGCCCAGGGACAGGGCGTAGCAATCAGCCCCAGCATTTT. The encoded protein is CASSPGTGRSNQPQHF.